This T cell receptor (beta chain) was retrieved from a study of shared clonotypes between healthy human individuals. Overall study results and limits: Sequencing depth was expected to influence donor clonotype sharing.

The donors were adults (healthy and HIV-negative) with no recent acute infections or vaccinations. In regard to this clone: The antigen remains undetermined.

Only in-frame clones appear in the TCRdb table, and some are missing; sequencing was by immunoSEQ multiplex PCR. The sample holds about 2.3 million clones; roughly 93% are singletons and the top ten take about 0.41%. This clonotype was sampled from a man aged 18 to 29 in good health. Some clones in this sample may be carry-over from other donors' samples. The material sequenced was naive CD4+ T cells from PBMCs. Subset denoted: CD45RA+ positively selected.

The DNA for the CDR3 is TGCAGCGTTGTGGGGATCCTAGCCAAAAACATTCAGTACTTC. Translation: CSVVGILAKNIQYF. The chain carries TRBV29-1 and TRBJ2-4; D is unresolved. Trimming removed 4 bases from V and 0 bases from J, with 10 bases in between. Germline CDR1 and CDR2: SQVTM and ANQGSEA. This CDR3 has 14 residues.